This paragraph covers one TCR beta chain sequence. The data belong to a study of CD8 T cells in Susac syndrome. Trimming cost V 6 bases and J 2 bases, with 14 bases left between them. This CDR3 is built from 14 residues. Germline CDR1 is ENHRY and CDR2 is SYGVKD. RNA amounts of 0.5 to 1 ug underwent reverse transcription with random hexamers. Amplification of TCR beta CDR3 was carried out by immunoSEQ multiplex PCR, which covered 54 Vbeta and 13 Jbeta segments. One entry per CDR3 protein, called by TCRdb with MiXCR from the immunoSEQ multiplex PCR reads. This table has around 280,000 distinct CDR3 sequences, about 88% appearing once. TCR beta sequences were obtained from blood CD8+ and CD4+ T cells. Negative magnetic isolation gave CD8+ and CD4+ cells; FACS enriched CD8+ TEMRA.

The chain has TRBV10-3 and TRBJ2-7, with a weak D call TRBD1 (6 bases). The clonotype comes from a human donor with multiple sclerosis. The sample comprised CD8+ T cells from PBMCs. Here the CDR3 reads CAISDPGHAYEQYF. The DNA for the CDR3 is TGTGCCATCAGCGACCCGGGACATGCCTACGAGCAGTACTTC.